This T cell receptor (beta chain) was found in a study of CD8 T cells in ankylosing spondylitis. Findings of the study overall: A subset of motif variants has previously been described in the synovial fluid and blood of reactive arthritis. Matched ankylosing spondylitis synovial fluid reportedly contained a significantly enriched population of disease-linked clones. Disease-linked clones bore a CD8+ phenotype and were relatively rare in peripheral blood. For ankylosing spondylitis blood, a TCR beta motif of 7 or 8 highly homologous variants appeared characteristic.

Germline loops: CDR1 SEHNR, CDR2 FQNEAQ (reference sequence). Trimming shortened V by 5 bases and J by 16 bases, and 18 bases separated the two germline ends. This CDR3 contains 12 residues. To note about this clonotype: Its target is unknown.

TCRdb re-called the 5' RACE reads through MiXCR, storing one row per CDR3 protein. The sample lists 150,000 to 200,000 distinct CDR3 sequences, roughly 10% seen once, with approximately 15% in the top ten. The material sequenced was blood, either unsorted or a sorted T cell fraction (not recorded which). This receptor was obtained from a female donor with ankylosing spondylitis or in good health (not recorded which). This chain connects TRBV7-9 to TRBJ2-1; possible D gene TRBD1, 5 bases. This CDR3 is CASSPSDISKFF. In nucleotides, the CDR3 is TGTGCCAGCAGCCCGTCGGACATTTCCAAATTCTTC.